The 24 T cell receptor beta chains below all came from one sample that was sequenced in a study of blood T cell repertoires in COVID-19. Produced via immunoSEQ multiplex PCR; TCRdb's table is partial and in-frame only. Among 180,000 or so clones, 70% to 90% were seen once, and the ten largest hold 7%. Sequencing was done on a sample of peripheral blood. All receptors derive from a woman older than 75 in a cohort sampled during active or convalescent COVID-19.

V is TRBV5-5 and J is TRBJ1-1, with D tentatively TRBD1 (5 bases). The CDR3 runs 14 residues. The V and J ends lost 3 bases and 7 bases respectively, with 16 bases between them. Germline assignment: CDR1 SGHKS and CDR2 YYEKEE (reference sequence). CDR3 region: CASSSWTKGDEAFF. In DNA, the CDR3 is TGTGCCAGCAGCTCGTGGACAAAAGGCGATGAAGCTTTCTTT.

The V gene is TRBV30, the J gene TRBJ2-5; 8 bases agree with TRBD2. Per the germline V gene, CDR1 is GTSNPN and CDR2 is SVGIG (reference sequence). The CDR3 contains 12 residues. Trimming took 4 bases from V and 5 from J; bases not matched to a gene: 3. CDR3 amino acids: CAWKGLDETQYF. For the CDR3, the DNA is TGTGCCTGGAAGGGACTAGACGAGACCCAGTACTTC.

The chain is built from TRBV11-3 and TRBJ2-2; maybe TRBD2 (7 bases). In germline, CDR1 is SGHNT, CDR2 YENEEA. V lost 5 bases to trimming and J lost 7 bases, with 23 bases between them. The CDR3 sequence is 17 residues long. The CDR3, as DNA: TGTGCCAGCAGCCCGGGGGGCTGGCTAGCGTTATACGGGGAGCTGTTTTTT. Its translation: CASSPGGWLALYGELFF.

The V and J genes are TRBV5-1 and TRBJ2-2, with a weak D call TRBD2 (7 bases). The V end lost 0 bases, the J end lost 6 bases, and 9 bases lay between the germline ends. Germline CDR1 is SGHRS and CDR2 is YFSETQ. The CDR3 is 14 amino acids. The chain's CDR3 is CASSLEGGAGELFF. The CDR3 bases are TGCGCCAGCAGCTTGGAAGGGGGGGCCGGGGAGCTGTTTTTT.

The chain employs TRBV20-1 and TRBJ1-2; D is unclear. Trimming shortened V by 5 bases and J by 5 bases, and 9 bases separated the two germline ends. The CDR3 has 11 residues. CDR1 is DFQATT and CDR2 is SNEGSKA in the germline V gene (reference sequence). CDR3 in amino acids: CSAGGGYGYTF. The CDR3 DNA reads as TGCAGTGCTGGAGGAGGGTATGGCTACACCTTC.

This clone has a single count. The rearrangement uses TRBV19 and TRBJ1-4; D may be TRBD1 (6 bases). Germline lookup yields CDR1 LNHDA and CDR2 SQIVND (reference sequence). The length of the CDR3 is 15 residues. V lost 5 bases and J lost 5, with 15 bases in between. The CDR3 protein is CASSPNRDENEKLFF. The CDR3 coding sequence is TGTGCCAGTAGTCCTAACAGGGACGAAAATGAAAAACTGTTTTTT.

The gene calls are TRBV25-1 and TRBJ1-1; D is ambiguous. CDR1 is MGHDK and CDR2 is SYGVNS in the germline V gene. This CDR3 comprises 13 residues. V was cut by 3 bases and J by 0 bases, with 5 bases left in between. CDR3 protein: CASSDPVNTEAFF. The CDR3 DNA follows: TGTGCCAGCAGTGACCCAGTGAACACTGAAGCTTTCTTT.

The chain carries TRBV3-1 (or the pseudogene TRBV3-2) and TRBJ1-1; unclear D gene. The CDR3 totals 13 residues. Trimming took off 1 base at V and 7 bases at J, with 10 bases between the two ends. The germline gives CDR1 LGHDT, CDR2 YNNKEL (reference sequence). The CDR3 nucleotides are TGTGCCAGCAGCCAAGGGGCTGAGGGTGAAGCTTTCTTT. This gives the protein CASSQGAEGEAFF.

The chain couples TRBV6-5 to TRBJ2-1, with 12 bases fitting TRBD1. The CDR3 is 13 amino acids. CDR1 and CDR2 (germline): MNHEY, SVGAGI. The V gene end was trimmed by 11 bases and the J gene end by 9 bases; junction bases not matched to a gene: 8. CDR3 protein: CAGRDRGHSEQFF. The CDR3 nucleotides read TGTGCCGGCCGGGACAGGGGGCATAGTGAGCAGTTCTTC.

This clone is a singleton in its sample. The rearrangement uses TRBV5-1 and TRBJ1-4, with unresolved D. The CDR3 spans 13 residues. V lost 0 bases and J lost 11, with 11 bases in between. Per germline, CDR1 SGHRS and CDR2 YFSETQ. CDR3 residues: CASSLEAEPKLFF. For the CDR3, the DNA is TGCGCCAGCAGCTTGGAAGCGGAACCGAAACTGTTTTTT.

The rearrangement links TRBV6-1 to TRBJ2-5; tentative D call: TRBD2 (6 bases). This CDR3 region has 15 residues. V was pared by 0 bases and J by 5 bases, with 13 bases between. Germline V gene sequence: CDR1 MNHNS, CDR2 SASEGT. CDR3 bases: TGTGCCAGCAGTGAAGCTAGCGGTACGTCCGAGACCCAGTACTTC. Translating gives CASSEASGTSETQYF.

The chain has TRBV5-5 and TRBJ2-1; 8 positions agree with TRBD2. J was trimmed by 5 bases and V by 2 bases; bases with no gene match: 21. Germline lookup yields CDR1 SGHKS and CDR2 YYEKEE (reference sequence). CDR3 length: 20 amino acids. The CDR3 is CASSFSPPGGVPAHHNEQFF. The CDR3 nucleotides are TGTGCCAGCAGCTTCTCGCCCCCCGGGGGGGTCCCGGCACACCACAATGAGCAGTTCTTC.

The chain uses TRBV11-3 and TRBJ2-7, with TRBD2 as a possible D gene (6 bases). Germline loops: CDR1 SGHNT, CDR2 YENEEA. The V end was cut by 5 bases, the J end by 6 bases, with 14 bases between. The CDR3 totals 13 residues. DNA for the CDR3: TGTGCCAGCAGCCTGGGACTTGTCTTCGAGCAGTACTTC. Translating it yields CASSLGLVFEQYF.

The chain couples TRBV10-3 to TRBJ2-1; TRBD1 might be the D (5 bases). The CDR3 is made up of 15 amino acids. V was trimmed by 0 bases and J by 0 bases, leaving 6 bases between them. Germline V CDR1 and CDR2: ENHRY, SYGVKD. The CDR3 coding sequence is TGTGCCATCAGTGAGTCGACAGCCTCCTACAATGAGCAGTTCTTC. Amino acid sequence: CAISESTASYNEQFF.

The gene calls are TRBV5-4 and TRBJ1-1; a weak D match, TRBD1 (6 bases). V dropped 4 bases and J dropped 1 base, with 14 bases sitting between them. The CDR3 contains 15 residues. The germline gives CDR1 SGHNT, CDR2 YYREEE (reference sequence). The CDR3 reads CASSAKEQGNTEAFF. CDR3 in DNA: TGTGCCAGCAGCGCAAAAGAACAGGGGAACACTGAAGCTTTCTTT.

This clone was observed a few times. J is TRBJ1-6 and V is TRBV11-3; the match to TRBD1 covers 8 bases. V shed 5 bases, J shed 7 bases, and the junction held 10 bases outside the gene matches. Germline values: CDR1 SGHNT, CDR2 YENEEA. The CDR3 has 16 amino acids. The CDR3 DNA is TGTGCCAGCAGCGTGAGATTAGGACAGGGCAATTCACCCCTCCACTTT. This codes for CASSVRLGQGNSPLHF.

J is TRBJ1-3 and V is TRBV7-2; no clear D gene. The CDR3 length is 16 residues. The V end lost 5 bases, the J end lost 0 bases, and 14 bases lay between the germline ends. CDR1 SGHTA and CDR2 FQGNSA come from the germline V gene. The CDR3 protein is CASSPRSLNSGNTIYF. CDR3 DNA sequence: TGTGCCAGCAGCCCCCGGTCCCTAAACTCTGGAAACACCATATATTTT.

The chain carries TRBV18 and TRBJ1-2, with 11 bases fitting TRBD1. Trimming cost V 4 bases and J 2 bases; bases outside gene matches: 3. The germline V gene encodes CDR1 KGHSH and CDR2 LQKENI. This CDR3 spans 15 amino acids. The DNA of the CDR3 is TGTGCCAGCTCACTTGGACAGGGGGCAAACTATGGCTACACCTTC. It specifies CASSLGQGANYGYTF.

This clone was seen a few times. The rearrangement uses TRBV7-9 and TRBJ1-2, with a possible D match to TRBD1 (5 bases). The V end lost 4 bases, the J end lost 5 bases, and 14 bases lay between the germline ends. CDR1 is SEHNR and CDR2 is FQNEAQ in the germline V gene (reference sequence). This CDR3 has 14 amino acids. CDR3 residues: CASSSAGTEYGYTF. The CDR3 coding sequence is TGTGCCAGCAGCTCTGCCGGGACTGAATATGGCTACACCTTC.

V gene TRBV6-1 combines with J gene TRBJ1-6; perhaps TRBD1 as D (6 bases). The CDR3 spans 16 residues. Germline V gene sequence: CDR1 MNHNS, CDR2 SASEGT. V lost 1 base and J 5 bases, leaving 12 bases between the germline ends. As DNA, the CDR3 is TGTGCCAGCAGTGAAGAGGGGGACGTCGATAATTCACCCCTCCACTTT. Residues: CASSEEGDVDNSPLHF.

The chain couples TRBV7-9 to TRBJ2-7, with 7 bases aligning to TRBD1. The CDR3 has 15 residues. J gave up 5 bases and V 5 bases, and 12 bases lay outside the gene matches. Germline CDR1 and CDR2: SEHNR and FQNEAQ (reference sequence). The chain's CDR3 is CASSTLRGLGDEQYF. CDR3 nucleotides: TGTGCCAGCAGCACATTGAGGGGGCTGGGCGACGAGCAGTACTTC.

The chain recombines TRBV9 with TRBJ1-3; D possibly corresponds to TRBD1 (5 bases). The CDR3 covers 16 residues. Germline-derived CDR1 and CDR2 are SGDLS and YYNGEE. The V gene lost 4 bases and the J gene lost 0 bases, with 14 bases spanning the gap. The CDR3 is CASSSWGGSSGNTIYF. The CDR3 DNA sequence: TGTGCCAGCAGCTCCTGGGGGGGTAGCTCTGGAAACACCATATATTTT.

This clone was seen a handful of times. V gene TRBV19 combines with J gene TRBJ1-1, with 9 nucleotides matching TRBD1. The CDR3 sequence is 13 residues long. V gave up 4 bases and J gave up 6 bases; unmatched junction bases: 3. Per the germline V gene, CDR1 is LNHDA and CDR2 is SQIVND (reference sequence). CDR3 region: CASSTDRGSEAFF. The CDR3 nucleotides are TGTGCCAGTAGTACCGACAGGGGGTCTGAAGCTTTCTTT.

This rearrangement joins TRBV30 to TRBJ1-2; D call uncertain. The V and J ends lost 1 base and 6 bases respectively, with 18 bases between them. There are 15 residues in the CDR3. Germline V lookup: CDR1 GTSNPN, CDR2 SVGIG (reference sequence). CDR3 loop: CAWSDSSFFINGYTF. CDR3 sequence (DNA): TGTGCCTGGAGTGACAGTTCTTTCTTCATAAATGGCTACACCTTC.